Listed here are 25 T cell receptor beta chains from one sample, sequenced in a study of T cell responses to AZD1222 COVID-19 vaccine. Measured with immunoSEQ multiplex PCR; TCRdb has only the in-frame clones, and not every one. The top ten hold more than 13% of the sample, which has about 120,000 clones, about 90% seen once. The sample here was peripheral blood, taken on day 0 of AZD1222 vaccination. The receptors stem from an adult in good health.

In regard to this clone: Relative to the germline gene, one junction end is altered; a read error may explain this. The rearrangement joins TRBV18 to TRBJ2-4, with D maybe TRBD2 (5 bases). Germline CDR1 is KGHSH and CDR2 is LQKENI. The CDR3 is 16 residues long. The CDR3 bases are TGTGCCAGCTCCCCACGGACGGAGGCAGCCAAAAACATTCAGTACTTC. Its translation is CASSPRTEAAKNIQYF.

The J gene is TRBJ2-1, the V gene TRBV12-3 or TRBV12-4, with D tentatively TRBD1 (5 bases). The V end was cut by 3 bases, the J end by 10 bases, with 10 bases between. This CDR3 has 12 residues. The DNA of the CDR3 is TGTGCCAGCAGTTTTGGGGCGGAGGAGCAGTTCTTC. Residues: CASSFGAEEQFF.

CDR3 in amino acids: CASSLGKRTGYYEQYF. CDR3 sequence (DNA): TGTGCCAGCAGCTTAGGCAAGCGGACAGGCTACTACGAGCAGTACTTC. The chain joins TRBV11-2 to TRBJ2-7; 7 nucleotides line up with TRBD1. The junction had 9 bases not matched to a gene; V was cut back by 1 base and J by 3 bases. The CDR3 is 16 residues long. Per the germline V gene, CDR1 is SGHAT and CDR2 is FQNNGV.

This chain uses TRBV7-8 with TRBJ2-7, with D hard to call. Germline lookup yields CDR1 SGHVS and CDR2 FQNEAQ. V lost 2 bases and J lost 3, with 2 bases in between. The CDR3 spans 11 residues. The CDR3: CASSLHYEQYF. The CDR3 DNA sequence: TGTGCCAGCAGCTTACACTACGAGCAGTACTTC.

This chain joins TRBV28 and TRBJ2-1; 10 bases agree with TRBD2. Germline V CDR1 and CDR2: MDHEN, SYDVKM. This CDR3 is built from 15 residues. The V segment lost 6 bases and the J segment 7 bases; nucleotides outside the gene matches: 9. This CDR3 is CASSPLAGFLNEQFF. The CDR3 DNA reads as TGTGCCAGCAGCCCACTAGCGGGATTCTTGAATGAGCAGTTCTTC.

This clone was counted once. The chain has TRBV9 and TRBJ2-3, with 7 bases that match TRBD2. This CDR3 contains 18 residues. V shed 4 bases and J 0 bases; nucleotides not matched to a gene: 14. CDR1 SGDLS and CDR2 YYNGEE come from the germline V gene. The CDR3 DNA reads TGTGCCAGCAGCCACGACCCGAGGGGACTACCTAGCACAGATACGCAGTATTTT. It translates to CASSHDPRGLPSTDTQYF.

The chain's CDR3 is CASSFALGKRDSPLHF. The CDR3, as DNA: TGTGCCAGCAGCTTCGCGTTGGGGAAGAGGGATTCACCCCTCCACTTT. This chain joins TRBV7-9 and TRBJ1-6; the D is unclear. V was trimmed by 3 bases and J by 8 bases, leaving 17 bases between them. Germline V gene sequence: CDR1 SEHNR, CDR2 FQNEAQ (reference sequence). This CDR3 has 16 residues.

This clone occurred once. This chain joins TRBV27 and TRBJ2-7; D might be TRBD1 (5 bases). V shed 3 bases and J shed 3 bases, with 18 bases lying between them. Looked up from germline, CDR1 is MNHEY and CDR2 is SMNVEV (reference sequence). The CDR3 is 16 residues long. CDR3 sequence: CASSFGASLKLYEQYF. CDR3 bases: TGTGCCAGCAGTTTTGGGGCCAGCCTGAAGCTCTACGAGCAGTACTTC.

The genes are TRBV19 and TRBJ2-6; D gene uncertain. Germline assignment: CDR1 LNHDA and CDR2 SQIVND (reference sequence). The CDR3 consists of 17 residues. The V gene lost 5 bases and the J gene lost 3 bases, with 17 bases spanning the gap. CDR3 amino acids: CASSDTLLFIGANVLTF. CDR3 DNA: TGTGCCAGTAGTGACACCCTGCTTTTTATTGGGGCCAACGTCCTGACTTTC.

CDR3 DNA: TGTGCCAGCAGTGAAAGGTCGTTCCGACAGGGGGTTACGAACACTGAAGCTTTCTTT. It encodes CASSERSFRQGVTNTEAFF. This chain uses TRBV2 with TRBJ1-1, with 9 bases matching TRBD1. The CDR3 spans 19 residues. J lost 1 base, V lost 2 bases, and 14 bases had no gene match. Germline CDR1 SNHLY, CDR2 FYNNEI.

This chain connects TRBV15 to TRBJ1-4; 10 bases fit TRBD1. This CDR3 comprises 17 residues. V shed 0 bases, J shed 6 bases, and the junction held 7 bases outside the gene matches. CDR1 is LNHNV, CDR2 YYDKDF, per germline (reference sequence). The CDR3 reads CATSRETPGQGHEKLFF. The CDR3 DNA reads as TGTGCCACCAGCAGAGAAACCCCGGGACAGGGGCATGAAAAACTGTTTTTT.

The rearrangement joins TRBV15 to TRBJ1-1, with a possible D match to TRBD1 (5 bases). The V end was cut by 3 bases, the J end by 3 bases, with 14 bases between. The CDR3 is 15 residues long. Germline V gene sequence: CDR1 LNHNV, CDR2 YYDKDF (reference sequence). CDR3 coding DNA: TGTGCCACCAGCAGGGAACGGGGGATCTACACTGAAGCTTTCTTT. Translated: CATSRERGIYTEAFF. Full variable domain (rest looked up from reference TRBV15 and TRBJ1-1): DAMVIQNPRYQVTQFGKPVTLSCSQTLNHNVMYWYQQKSSQAPKLLFHYYDKDFNNEADTPDNFQSRRPNTSFCFLDIRSPGLGDTAMYLCATSRERGIYTEAFFGQGTRLTVV.

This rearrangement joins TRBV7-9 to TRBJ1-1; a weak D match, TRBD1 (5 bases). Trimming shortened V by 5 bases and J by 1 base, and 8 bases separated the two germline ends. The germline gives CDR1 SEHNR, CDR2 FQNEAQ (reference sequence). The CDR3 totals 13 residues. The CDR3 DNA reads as TGTGCCAGCAGCCCAACAGGGAACACTGAAGCTTTCTTT. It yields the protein CASSPTGNTEAFF. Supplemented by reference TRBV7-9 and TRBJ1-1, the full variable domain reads DTGVSQNPRHKITKRGQNVTFRCDPISEHNRLYWYRQTLGQGPEFLTYFQNEAQLEKSRLLSDRFSAERPKGSFSTLEIQRTEQGDSAMYLCASSPTGNTEAFFGQGTRLTVV.

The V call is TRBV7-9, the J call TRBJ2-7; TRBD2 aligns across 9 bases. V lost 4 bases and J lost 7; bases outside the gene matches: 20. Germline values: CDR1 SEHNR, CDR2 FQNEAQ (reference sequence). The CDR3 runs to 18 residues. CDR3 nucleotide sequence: TGTGCCAGCAGCTCCCATCCCGTCCTGGCTAGCGGGGTGCTGGAGCAGTACTTC. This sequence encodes CASSSHPVLASGVLEQYF.

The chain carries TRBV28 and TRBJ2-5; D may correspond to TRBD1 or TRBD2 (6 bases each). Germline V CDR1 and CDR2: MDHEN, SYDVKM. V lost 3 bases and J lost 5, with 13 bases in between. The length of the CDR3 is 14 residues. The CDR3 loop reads CASSFPGAEETQYF. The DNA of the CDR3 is TGTGCCAGCAGTTTTCCGGGGGCCGAGGAGACCCAGTACTTC.

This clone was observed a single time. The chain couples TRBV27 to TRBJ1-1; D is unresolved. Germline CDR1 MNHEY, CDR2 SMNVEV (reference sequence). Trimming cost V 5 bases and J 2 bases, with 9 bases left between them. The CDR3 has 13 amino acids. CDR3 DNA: TGTGCCAGCAGTATCAGGACTAACACTGAAGCTTTCTTT. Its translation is CASSIRTNTEAFF.

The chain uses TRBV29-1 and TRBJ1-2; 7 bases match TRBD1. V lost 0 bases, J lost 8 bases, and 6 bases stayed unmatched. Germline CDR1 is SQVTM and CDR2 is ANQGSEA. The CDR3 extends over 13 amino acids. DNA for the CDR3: TGCAGCGTTGAAGAACAGGGGACCGGAGGCTACACCTTC. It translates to CSVEEQGTGGYTF.

CDR3 bases: TGTGCCAGCAGCCGCGAAAGTAGTGACCAGGCCTGGGCAAGCAATCAGCCCCAGCATTTT. The encoded protein is CASSRESSDQAWASNQPQHF. This chain links TRBV6-2 or TRBV6-3 with TRBJ1-5; no clear D. The CDR3 totals 20 residues. CDR1 is MNHEY and CDR2 is SVGEGT in the germline V gene. With 6 bases removed from V and 1 base from J, the gap between germline ends came to 28 bases.

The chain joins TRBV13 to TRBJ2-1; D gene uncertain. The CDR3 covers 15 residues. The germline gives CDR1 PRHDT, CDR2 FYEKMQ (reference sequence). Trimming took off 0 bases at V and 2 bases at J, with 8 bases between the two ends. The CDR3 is CASSLGRLTYNEQFF. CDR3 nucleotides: TGTGCCAGCAGCTTAGGACGGTTGACCTACAATGAGCAGTTCTTC. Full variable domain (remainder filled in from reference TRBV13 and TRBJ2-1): AAGVIQSPRHLIKEKRETATLKCYPIPRHDTVYWYQQGPGQDPQFLISFYEKMQSDKGSIPDRFSAQQFSDYHSELNMSSLELGDSALYFCASSLGRLTYNEQFFGPGTRLTVL.

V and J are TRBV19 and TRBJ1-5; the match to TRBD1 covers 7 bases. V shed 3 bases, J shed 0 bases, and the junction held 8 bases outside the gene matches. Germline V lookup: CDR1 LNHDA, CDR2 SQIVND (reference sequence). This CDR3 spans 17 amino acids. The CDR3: CASSIPPGQISNQPQHF. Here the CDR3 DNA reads TGTGCCAGTAGTATTCCGCCGGGACAGATTAGCAATCAGCCCCAGCATTTT.

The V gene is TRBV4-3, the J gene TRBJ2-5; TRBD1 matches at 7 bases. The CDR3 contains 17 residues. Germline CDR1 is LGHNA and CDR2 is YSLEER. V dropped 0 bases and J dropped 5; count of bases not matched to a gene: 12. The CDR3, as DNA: TGCGCCAGCAGCCAAGATAGTGGTAGGGGGCCGGGGGAGACCCAGTACTTC. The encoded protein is CASSQDSGRGPGETQYF.

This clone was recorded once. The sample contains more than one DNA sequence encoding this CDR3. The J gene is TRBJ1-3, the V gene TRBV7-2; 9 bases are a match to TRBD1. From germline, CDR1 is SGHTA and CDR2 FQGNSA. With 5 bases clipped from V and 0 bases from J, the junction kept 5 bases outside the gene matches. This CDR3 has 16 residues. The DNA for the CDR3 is TGTGCCAGCAGCCCGGGACAGGGAGGCTCTGGAAACACCATATATTTT. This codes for CASSPGQGGSGNTIYF.

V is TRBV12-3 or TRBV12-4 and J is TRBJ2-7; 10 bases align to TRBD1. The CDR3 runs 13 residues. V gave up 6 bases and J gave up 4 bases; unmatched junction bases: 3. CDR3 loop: CASSRDRGYEQYF. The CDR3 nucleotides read TGTGCCAGCAGCCGGGACAGGGGTTACGAGCAGTACTTC.

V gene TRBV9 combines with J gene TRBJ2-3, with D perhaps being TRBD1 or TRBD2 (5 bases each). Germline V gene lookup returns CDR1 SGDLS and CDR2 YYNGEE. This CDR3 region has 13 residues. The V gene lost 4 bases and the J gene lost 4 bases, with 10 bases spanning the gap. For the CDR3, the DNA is TGTGCCAGCAGCTTACTGGGGGCAGATACGCAGTATTTT. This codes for CASSLLGADTQYF.

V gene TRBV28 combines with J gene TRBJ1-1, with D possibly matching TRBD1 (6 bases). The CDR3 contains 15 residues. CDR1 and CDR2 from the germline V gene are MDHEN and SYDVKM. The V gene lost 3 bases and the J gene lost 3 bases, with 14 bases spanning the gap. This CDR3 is CASSLGGGRYTEAFF. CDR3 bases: TGTGCCAGCAGTTTGGGTGGGGGGCGATACACTGAAGCTTTCTTT.